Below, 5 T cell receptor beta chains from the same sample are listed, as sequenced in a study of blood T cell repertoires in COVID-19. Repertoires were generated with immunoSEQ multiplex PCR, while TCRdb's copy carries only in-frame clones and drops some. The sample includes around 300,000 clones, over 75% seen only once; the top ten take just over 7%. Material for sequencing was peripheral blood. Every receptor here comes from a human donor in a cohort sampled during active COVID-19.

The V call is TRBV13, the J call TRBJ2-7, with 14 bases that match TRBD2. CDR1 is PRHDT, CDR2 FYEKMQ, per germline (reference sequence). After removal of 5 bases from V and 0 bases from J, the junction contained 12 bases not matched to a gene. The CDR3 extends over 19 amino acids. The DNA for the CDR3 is TGTGCCAGCAGCCCACCGCATCCCGGACTAGCGGGGGGCTCCTACGAGCAGTACTTC. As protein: CASSPPHPGLAGGSYEQYF.

This CDR3 is CATSEAGTASGYTF. CDR3 nucleotides: TGTGCCACCAGTGAAGCCGGGACAGCGAGTGGCTACACCTTC. The rearrangement joins TRBV24-1 to TRBJ1-2; 7 nucleotides agree with TRBD1. The CDR3 length is 14 residues. The germline CDR1 and CDR2 sequences are KGHDR and SFDVKD. Losses at the gene ends were 4 bases for V and 7 bases for J; bases not matched to a gene: 8.

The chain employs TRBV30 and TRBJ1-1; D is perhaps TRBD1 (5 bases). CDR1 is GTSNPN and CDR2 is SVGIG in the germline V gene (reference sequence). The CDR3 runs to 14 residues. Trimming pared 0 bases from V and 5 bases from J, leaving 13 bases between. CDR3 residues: CAWSVVGEVTEAFF. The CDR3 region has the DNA TGTGCCTGGAGTGTAGTAGGGGAAGTTACTGAAGCTTTCTTT.

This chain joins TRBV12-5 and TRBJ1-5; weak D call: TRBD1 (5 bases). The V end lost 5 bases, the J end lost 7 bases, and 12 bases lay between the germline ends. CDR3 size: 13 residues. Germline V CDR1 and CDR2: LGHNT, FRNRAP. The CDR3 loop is CASGPQGTQPQHF. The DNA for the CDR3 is TGTGCTAGTGGTCCCCAGGGAACACAGCCCCAGCATTTT.

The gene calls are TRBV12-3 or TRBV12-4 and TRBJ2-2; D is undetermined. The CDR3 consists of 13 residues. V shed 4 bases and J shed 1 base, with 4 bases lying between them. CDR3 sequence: CASSWQNTGELFF. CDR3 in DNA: TGTGCCAGCAGTTGGCAGAACACCGGGGAGCTGTTTTTT.